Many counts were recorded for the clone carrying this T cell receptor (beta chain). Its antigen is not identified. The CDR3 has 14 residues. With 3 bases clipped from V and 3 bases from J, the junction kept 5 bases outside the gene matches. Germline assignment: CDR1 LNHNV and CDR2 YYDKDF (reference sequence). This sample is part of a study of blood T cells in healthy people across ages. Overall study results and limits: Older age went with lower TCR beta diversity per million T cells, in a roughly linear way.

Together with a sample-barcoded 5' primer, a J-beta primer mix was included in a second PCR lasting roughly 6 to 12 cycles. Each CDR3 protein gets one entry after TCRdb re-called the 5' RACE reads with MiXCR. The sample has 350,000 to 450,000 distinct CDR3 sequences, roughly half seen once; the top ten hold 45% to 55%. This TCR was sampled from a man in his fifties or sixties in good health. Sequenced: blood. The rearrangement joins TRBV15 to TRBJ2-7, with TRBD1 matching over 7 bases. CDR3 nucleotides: TGTGCCACCAGCAGGACGGGACAGAACTACGAGCAGTACTTC. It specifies CATSRTGQNYEQYF.